The T cell receptor (beta chain) under discussion was sequenced for a study of blood T cells in healthy people across ages. General study points: Aged donors had fewer naive CD4+ cells and lower diversity than long-lived donors.

Sample-barcoded 5' priming and a J-beta primer mix drove a second PCR of roughly 6 to 12 cycles. TCRdb independently ran MiXCR on the 5' RACE reads; one entry per CDR3 protein. The data hold about 730,000 distinct CDR3 sequences, with 35% to 45% observed a single time. This clonotype was found many times. Its antigen remains unknown. This CDR3 has 17 residues. Per the germline V gene, CDR1 is SQVTM and CDR2 is ANQGSEA. V was shortened by 0 bases and J by 0 bases, with 12 bases between the two germline ends. Each donor's blood draw was roughly 10 milliliters of peripheral blood. Sequencing input: blood. V is TRBV29-1 and J is TRBJ2-6, with a tentative D call TRBD1 (5 bases). This receptor was taken from a woman aged 60-75 years in good health. The CDR3 reads CSVEEWTSVSGANVLTF. The CDR3 bases are TGCAGCGTTGAAGAGTGGACATCGGTCTCTGGGGCCAACGTCCTGACTTTC.